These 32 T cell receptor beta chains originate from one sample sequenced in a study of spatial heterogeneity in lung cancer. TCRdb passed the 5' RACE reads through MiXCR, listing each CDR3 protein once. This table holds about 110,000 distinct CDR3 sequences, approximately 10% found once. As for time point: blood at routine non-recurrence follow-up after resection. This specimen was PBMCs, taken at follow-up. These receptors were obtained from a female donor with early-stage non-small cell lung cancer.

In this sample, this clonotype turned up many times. CDR3 bases: TGTGCCACCAGTGACTCGACTAGCGGGAGGTTGACAGATACGCAGTATTTT. It yields the protein CATSDSTSGRLTDTQYF. V usage is TRBV24-1 and J usage is TRBJ2-3; 13 bases agree with TRBD2. J lost 3 bases, V lost 4 bases, and 6 bases had no gene match. Germline V CDR1 and CDR2: KGHDR, SFDVKD. The CDR3 spans 17 residues.

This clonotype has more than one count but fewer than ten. CDR3 DNA sequence: TGTGCCAGCAGCCATGATGGGGTCGACAGGCCGAGTAGCAATCAGCCCCAGCATTTT. Its translation: CASSHDGVDRPSSNQPQHF. The rearrangement links TRBV5-6 to TRBJ1-5, with TRBD1 as a possible D gene (6 bases). The germline CDR1 and CDR2 sequences are SGHDT and YYEEEE. The ends were cut back, 4 bases at V and 0 bases at J, with 23 bases in the middle. The CDR3 runs to 19 residues.

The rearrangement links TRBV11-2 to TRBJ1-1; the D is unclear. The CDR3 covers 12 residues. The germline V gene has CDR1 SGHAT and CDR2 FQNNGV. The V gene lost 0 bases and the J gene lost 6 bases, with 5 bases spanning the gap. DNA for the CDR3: TGTGCCAGCAGCTTAGATGCCCCTGAAGCTTTCTTT. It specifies CASSLDAPEAFF.

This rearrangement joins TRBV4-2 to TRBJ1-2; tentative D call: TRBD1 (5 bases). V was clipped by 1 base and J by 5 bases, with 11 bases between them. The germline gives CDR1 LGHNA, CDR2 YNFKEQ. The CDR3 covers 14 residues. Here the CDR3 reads CASSQGDDGYGYTF. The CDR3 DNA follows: TGTGCCAGCAGCCAAGGGGACGACGGGTATGGCTACACCTTC.

CDR3 sequence (DNA): TGCAGCGGGGGGGGACTCCAAGAGACCCAGTACTTC. Translation gives CSGGGLQETQYF. The V and J genes are TRBV29-1 and TRBJ2-5, with 7 positions matching TRBD2. The CDR3 loop spans 12 amino acids. Germline loops: CDR1 SQVTM, CDR2 ANQGSEA. Losses at the gene ends were 7 bases for V and 1 base for J; bases not matched to a gene: 3.

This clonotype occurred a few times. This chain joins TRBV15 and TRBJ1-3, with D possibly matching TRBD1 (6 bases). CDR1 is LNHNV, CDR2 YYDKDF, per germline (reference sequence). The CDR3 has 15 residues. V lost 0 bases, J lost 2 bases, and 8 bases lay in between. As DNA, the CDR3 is TGTGCCACCAGCAGAGATTCAGGGGCTGGAAACACCATATATTTT. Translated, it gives CATSRDSGAGNTIYF.

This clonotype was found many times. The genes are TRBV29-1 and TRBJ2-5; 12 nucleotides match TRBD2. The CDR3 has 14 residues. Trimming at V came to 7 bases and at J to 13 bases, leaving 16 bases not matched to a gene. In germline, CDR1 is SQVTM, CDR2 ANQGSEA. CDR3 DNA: TGCAGCGCCTACCCCGGGACTAGCGGGCCCCCGGCGTACTTC. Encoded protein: CSAYPGTSGPPAYF.

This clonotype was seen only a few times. CDR3 sequence reads: CASSITEQNGYTF. Here the CDR3 DNA reads TGTGCCAGCAGTATTACAGAACAGAATGGCTACACCTTC. The chain employs TRBV2 and TRBJ1-2, with no clear D. V lost 5 bases and J 6 bases, leaving 13 bases between the germline ends. The CDR3 has 13 residues. CDR1 is SNHLY, CDR2 FYNNEI, per germline.

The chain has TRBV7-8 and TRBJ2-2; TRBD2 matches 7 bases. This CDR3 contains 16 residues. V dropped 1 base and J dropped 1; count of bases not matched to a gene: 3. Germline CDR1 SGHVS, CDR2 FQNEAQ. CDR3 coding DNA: TGTGCCAGCAGCTTAGGCGGCGGGGGGAACACCGGGGAGCTGTTTTTT. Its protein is CASSLGGGGNTGELFF.

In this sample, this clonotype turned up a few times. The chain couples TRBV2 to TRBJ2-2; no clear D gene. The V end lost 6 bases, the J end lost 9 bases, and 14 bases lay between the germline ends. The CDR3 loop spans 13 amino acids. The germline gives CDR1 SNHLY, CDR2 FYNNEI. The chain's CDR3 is CASRPLGRRELFF. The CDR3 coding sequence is TGTGCCAGCAGACCTCTCGGCAGGCGGGAGCTGTTTTTT. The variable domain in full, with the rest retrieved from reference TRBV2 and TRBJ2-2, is EPEVTQTPSHQVTQMGQEVILRCVPISNHLYFYWYRQILGQKVEFLVSFYNNEISEKSEIFDDQFSVERPDGSNFTLKIRSTKLEDSAMYFCASRPLGRRELFFGEGSRLTVL.

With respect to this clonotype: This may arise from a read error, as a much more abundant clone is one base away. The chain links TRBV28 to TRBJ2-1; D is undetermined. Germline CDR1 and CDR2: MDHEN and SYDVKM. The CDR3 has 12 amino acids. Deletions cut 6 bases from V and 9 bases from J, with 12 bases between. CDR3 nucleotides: TGTGCCAGCAGATTCATCGACATTGAGCAGTTCTTC. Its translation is CASRFIDIEQFF.

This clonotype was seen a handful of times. This CDR3 is CASSRAGGNGEQFF. For the CDR3, the DNA is TGTGCCAGCAGCCGAGCGGGAGGGAACGGTGAGCAGTTCTTC. The genes are TRBV9 and TRBJ2-1, with 10 bases lining up with TRBD2. J lost 9 bases, V lost 4 bases, and 7 bases had no gene match. Germline CDR1 reads SGDLS; CDR2 reads YYNGEE. The CDR3 loop spans 14 amino acids.

The CDR3 DNA follows: TGTGCCATCAGAGAGCTAGCGGGACCCTACGAGCAGTACTTC. Translation: CAIRELAGPYEQYF. The genes are TRBV10-3 and TRBJ2-7; 9 bases are shared with TRBD2. Germline V gene lookup returns CDR1 ENHRY and CDR2 SYGVKD. This CDR3 is 14 amino acids long. The junction had 5 bases not matched to a gene; V was cut back by 6 bases and J by 2 bases.

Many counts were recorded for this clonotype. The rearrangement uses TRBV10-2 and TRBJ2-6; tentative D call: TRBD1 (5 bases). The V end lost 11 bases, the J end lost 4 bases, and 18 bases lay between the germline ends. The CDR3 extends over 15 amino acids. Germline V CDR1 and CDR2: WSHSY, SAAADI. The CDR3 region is CAANDPGYGANVLTF. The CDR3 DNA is TGCGCCGCCAACGACCCAGGGTACGGGGCCAACGTCCTGACTTTC.

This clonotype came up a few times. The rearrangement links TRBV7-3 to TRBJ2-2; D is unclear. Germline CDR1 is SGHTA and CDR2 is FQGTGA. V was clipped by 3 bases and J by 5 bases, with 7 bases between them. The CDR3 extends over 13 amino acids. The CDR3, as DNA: TGTGCCAGCAGCTTCGTAGGGACCGGGGAGCTGTTTTTT. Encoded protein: CASSFVGTGELFF.

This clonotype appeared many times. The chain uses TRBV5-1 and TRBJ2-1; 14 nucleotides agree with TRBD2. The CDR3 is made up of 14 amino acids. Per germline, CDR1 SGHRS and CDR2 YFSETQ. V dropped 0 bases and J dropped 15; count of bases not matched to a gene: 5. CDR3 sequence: CASSLGLAGGPMFF. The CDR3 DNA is TGCGCCAGCAGCTTGGGACTAGCGGGAGGGCCTATGTTCTTC.

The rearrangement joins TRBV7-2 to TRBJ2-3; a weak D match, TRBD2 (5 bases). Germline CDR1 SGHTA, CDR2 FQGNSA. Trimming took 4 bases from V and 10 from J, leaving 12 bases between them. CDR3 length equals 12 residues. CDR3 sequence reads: CASSSSSSPQYF. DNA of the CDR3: TGTGCCAGCAGCTCTTCTAGCTCCCCGCAGTATTTT. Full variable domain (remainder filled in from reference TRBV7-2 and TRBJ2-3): GAGVSQSPSNKVTEKGKDVELRCDPISGHTALYWYRQSLGQGLEFLIYFQGNSAPDKSGLPSDRFSAERTGGSVSTLTIQRTQQEDSAVYLCASSSSSSPQYFGPGTRLTVL.

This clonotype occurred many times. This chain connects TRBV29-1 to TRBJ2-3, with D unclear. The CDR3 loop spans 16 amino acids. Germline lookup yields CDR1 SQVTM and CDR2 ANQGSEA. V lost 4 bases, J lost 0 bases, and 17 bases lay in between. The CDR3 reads CSVVGRSDTSTDTQYF. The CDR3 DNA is TGCAGCGTTGTCGGGCGCTCGGATACTAGCACAGATACGCAGTATTTT.

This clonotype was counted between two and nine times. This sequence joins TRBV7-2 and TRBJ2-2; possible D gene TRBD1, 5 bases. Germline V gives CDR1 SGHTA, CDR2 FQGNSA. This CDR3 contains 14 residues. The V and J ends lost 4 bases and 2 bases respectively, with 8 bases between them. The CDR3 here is CASSSRENTGELFF. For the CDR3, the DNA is TGTGCCAGCAGCTCCAGGGAAAACACCGGGGAGCTGTTTTTT.

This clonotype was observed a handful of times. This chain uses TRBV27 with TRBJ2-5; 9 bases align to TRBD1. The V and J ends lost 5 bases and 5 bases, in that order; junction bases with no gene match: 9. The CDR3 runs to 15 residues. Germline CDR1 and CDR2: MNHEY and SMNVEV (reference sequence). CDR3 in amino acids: CASSPRTGGLETQYF. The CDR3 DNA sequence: TGTGCCAGCAGTCCCAGAACAGGGGGCCTGGAGACCCAGTACTTC.

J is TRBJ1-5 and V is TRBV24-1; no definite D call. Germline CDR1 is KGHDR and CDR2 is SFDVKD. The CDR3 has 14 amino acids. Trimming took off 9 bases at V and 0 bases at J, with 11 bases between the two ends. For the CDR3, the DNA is TGTGCCACCTCGAATCCGAATAGCAATCAGCCCCAGCATTTT. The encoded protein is CATSNPNSNQPQHF.

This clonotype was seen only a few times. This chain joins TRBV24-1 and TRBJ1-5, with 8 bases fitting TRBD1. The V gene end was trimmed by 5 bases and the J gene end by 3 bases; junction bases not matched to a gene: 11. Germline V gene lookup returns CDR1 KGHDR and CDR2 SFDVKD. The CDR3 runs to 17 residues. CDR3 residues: CATSALGTGGDNQPQHF. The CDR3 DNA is TGTGCCACCAGTGCCTTGGGCACAGGGGGAGACAATCAGCCCCAGCATTTT.

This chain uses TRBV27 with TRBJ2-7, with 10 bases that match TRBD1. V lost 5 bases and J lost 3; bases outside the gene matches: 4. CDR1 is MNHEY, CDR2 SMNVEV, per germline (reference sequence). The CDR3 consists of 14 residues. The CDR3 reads CASSPRDRGYEQYF. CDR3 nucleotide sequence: TGTGCCAGCAGTCCCCGGGACAGGGGCTACGAGCAGTACTTC.

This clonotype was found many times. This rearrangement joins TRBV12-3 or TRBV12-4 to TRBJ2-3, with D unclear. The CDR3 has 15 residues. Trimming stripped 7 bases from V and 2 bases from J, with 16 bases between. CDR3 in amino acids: CASTLVPATTDTQYF. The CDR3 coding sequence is TGTGCCAGCACTCTAGTCCCTGCGACCACAGATACGCAGTATTTT.

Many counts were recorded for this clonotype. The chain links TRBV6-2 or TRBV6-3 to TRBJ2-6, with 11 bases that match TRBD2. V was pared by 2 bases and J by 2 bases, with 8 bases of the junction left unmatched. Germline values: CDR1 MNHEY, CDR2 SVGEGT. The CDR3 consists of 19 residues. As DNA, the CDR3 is TGTGCCAGCAGTTACGGGCTTAGCGGGAGGGCAGCTGGGGCCAACGTCCTGACTTTC. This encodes CASSYGLSGRAAGANVLTF.

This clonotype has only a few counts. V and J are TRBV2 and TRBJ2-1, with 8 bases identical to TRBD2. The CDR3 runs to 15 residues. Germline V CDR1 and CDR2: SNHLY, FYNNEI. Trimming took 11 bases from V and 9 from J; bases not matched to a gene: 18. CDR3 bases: TGTGCCTGTCCCCCGGGACTAGGGGCTTCGGGTGAGCAGTTCTTC. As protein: CACPPGLGASGEQFF.

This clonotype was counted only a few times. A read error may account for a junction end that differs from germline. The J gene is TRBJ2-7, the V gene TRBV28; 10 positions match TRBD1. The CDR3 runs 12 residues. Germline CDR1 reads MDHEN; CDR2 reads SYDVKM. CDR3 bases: TGTGCCAGCAGTACAACGGGACAGGGGCTTACCTTC. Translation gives CASSTTGQGLTF. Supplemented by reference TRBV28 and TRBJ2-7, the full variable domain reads DVKVTQSSRYLVKRTGEKVFLECVQDMDHENMFWYRQDPGLGLRLIYFSYDVKMKEKGDIPEGYSVSREKKERFSLILESASTNQTSMYLCASSTTGQGLTFGPGTRLTVT.

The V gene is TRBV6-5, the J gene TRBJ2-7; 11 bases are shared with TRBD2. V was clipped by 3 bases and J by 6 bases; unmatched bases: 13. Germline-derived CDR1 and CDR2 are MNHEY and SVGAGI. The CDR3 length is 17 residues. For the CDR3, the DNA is TGTGCCAGCAGTTATCTCGTTAGCGGGAGGGCCGGGCCCGAGCAGTACTTC. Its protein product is CASSYLVSGRAGPEQYF.

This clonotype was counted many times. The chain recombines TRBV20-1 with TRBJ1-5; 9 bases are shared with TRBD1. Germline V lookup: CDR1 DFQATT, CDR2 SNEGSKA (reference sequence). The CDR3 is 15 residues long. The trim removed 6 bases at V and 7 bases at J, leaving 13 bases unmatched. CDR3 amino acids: CSAFWDRAFEQPQHF. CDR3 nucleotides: TGCAGTGCCTTCTGGGACAGGGCGTTTGAACAGCCCCAGCATTTT.

DNA of the CDR3: TGTGCCAGCAGCCAAGATGGGACAGGCCGCCAAGAGACCCAGTACTTC. Amino acids: CASSQDGTGRQETQYF. This chain joins TRBV4-2 and TRBJ2-5, with TRBD1 identical over 8 bases. CDR3 length equals 16 residues. Germline loops: CDR1 LGHNA, CDR2 YNFKEQ. J was trimmed by 1 base and V by 0 bases; bases with no gene match: 4.

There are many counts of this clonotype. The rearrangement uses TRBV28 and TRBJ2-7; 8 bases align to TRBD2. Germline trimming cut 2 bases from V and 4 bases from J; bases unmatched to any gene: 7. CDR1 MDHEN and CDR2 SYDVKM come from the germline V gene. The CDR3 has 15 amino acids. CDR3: CASSLPRGRLYEQYF. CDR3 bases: TGTGCCAGCAGTTTACCTCGCGGGAGGTTGTACGAGCAGTACTTC.

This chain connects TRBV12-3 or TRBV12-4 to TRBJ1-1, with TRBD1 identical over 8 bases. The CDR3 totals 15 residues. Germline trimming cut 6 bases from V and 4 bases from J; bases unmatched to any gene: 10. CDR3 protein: CASSRRTGLVTEAFF. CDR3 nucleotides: TGTGCCAGCAGCCGCCGGACAGGGTTGGTCACTGAAGCTTTCTTT.